What follows are 9 T cell receptor beta chains derived from one specimen sequenced in a study of metastatic and nonmetastatic thyroid tumors. Thyroid surgery took place with no prior treatment in any patient. TCRdb called clones again from the PCR reads with MiXCR. The sample carries around 4,900 clones, 20% to 25% recorded once. Sequencing was done on a sample of tumor tissue. Receptors were obtained from a male donor with papillary thyroid cancer or a benign thyroid nodule (not recorded which). Some clones in this sample may be carry-over from other donors' samples.

Relative to its sample, this clone is medium-sized. The chain links TRBV3-1 to TRBJ1-4; D may be TRBD1 (5 bases). Trimming took 2 bases from V and 6 from J, leaving 7 bases between them. The CDR3 covers 13 residues. Per the germline V gene, CDR1 is LGHDT and CDR2 is YNNKEL (reference sequence). The CDR3 loop reads CASSQQGDEKLFF. For the CDR3, the DNA is TGTGCCAGCAGCCAACAGGGCGATGAAAAACTGTTTTTT. The full variable domain, rest sourced from reference TRBV3-1 and TRBJ1-4, is DTAVSQTPKYLVTQMGNDKSIKCEQNLGHDTMYWYKQDSKKFLKIMFSYNNKELIINETVPNRFSPKSPDKAHLNLHINSLELGDSAVYFCASSQQGDEKLFFGSGTQLSVL.

This clone was counted between two and nine times. The chain uses TRBV24-1 and TRBJ2-2, with D tentatively TRBD1 or TRBD2 (7 bases each). This CDR3 comprises 16 residues. V lost 4 bases and J 5 bases, leaving 16 bases between the germline ends. The V gene's germline CDR1 is KGHDR and CDR2 SFDVKD. Here the CDR3 DNA reads TGTGCCACCAGTGACTCAAGGGGGCGGGGGACCGGGGAGCTGTTTTTT. Translated, it gives CATSDSRGRGTGELFF.

CDR3 sequence (DNA): TGTGCCAGCAGTGATTTGAGGGGGACGGGGCTGGCTGGCTACACCTTC. This translates into CASSDLRGTGLAGYTF. The gene calls are TRBV6-1 and TRBJ1-2; the D gene is possibly TRBD1 (6 bases). Germline V gene data show CDR1 as MNHNS and CDR2 as SASEGT. The CDR3 sequence is 16 residues long. Trimming stripped 3 bases from V and 7 bases from J, with 21 bases between.

This clone was detected a few times. V usage is TRBV9 and J usage is TRBJ2-1; 8 nucleotides match TRBD2. This CDR3 region has 15 residues. The V gene end was trimmed by 1 base and the J gene end by 5 bases; junction bases not matched to a gene: 5. CDR1 and CDR2 (germline): SGDLS, YYNGEE. CDR3 residues: CASSVRSGSNNEQFF. CDR3 nucleotides: TGTGCCAGCAGCGTAAGGAGCGGGAGTAACAATGAGCAGTTCTTC.

As DNA, the CDR3 is TGTGCCGGAAGTTTAGGGCTGGGGGGCGGCTATGGCTACACCTTC. Its protein product is CAGSLGLGGGYGYTF. The V gene is TRBV12-3 or TRBV12-4, the J gene TRBJ1-2; perhaps TRBD1 as D (6 bases). The CDR3 contains 15 residues. V was clipped by 11 bases and J by 4 bases, with 23 bases between them.

There are many counts of this clone. The chain carries TRBV5-1 and TRBJ2-2; D is undetermined. The CDR3 sequence is 15 residues long. Germline loops: CDR1 SGHRS, CDR2 YFSETQ. Trimming cost V 0 bases and J 4 bases, with 10 bases left between them. The CDR3 coding sequence is TGCGCCAGCAGCTTGGCGACTTCTAGCACCGGGGAGCTGTTTTTT. Residues: CASSLATSSTGELFF. Full variable domain (rest looked up from reference TRBV5-1 and TRBJ2-2): KAGVTQTPRYLIKTRGQQVTLSCSPISGHRSVSWYQQTPGQGLQFLFEYFSETQRNKGNFPGRFSGRQFSNSRSEMNVSTLELGDSALYLCASSLATSSTGELFFGEGSRLTVL.

The rearrangement joins TRBV3-1 to TRBJ2-7; no clear D. Germline V gives CDR1 LGHDT, CDR2 YNNKEL (reference sequence). This CDR3 has 14 amino acids. The V end lost 3 bases, the J end lost 3 bases, and 12 bases lay between the germline ends. As DNA, the CDR3 is TGTGCCAGCAGCCAGAGGATTTCAAGCTACGAGCAGTACTTC. Its protein product is CASSQRISSYEQYF.

The chain is built from TRBV30 and TRBJ1-3; possible D gene TRBD1, 5 bases. The CDR3 is made up of 14 amino acids. The V gene lost 3 bases and the J gene lost 5 bases, with 14 bases spanning the gap. In germline, CDR1 is GTSNPN, CDR2 SVGIG (reference sequence). Here the CDR3 DNA reads TGTGCCTGGAGCCTGTGGGGGGTGAGAAACACCATATATTTT. It is translated as CAWSLWGVRNTIYF.

The sample holds many counts of this clone. The chain couples TRBV28 to TRBJ2-7; D remains ambiguous. CDR1 is MDHEN and CDR2 is SYDVKM in the germline V gene. The CDR3 has 16 residues. V dropped 1 base and J dropped 0 bases, with 13 bases sitting between them. The CDR3 spells CASSLYHSPYSYEQYF. CDR3 bases: TGTGCCAGCAGTTTATACCACAGTCCTTACTCCTACGAGCAGTACTTC.